The sample holds one count of the clone carrying this T cell receptor beta chain. The antigen remains undetermined. This record belongs to a study of T cell clonotyping in hematopoietic cell transplantation. This CDR3 contains 15 residues. From germline, CDR1 is MGHRA and CDR2 YSYEKL. V dropped 0 bases and J dropped 5 bases, with 13 bases sitting between them. Clones were sequenced by immunoSEQ multiplex PCR, and TCRdb holds only the in-frame ones, with some missing. The sample lists approximately 12,000 clones; roughly nine tenths were seen once. Study-wide results and limits: Without cell sorting, CD4 versus CD8 contributions remain unresolved. Broader posttransplant TCR repertoire diversity was predicted by graft donor and pretransplant recipient Inverse Simpson Index values.

The sample consisted of PBMCs, taken 100 days after allogeneic stem cell transplant. The V and J genes are TRBV4-1 and TRBJ1-2; D remains unclear. This TCR was sampled from a female patient in her 60s who had an allogeneic stem cell transplant from an unrelated donor, so the T cells may come from the graft donor. Some clones in this sample may be carry-over from other donors' samples. CDR3 in amino acids: CASSQDGTSYYGYTF. In DNA, the CDR3 is TGCGCCAGCAGCCAAGACGGCACCTCCTATTATGGCTACACCTTC.